This T cell receptor beta chain derives from a study of shared clonotypes between healthy human individuals. Study details: Plates per donor: three CD4 naive, three CD4 memory, two CD8 naive, one CD8 memory.

Trimming at V came to 6 bases and at J to 4 bases, leaving 5 bases not matched to a gene. The CDR3 loop spans 14 amino acids. Looked up from germline, CDR1 is MNHEY and CDR2 is SMNVEV (reference sequence). Genomic DNA of every subset was divided equally among multiple immunoSEQ plates. Assay: immunoSEQ multiplex PCR; the TCRdb copy retains only in-frame clones and omits some. This table holds roughly 530,000 clones, 90% to 97% found once. Free of recent acute infections or vaccinations, the donors were healthy HIV-negative adults. Naive CD45RA+ and memory CD45RA-negative subsets were split from CD4+ cells.

Sequenced input: naive CD4+ T cells sorted from blood. The subset was: CD45RA+ positively selected. This clonotype originated in a woman in her twenties or thirties in good health. V is TRBV27 and J is TRBJ2-7; 11 bases agree with TRBD1. CDR3 amino acids: CASSWDRGGYEQYF. CDR3 sequence (DNA): TGTGCCAGCAGCTGGGACAGGGGGGGGTACGAGCAGTACTTC.